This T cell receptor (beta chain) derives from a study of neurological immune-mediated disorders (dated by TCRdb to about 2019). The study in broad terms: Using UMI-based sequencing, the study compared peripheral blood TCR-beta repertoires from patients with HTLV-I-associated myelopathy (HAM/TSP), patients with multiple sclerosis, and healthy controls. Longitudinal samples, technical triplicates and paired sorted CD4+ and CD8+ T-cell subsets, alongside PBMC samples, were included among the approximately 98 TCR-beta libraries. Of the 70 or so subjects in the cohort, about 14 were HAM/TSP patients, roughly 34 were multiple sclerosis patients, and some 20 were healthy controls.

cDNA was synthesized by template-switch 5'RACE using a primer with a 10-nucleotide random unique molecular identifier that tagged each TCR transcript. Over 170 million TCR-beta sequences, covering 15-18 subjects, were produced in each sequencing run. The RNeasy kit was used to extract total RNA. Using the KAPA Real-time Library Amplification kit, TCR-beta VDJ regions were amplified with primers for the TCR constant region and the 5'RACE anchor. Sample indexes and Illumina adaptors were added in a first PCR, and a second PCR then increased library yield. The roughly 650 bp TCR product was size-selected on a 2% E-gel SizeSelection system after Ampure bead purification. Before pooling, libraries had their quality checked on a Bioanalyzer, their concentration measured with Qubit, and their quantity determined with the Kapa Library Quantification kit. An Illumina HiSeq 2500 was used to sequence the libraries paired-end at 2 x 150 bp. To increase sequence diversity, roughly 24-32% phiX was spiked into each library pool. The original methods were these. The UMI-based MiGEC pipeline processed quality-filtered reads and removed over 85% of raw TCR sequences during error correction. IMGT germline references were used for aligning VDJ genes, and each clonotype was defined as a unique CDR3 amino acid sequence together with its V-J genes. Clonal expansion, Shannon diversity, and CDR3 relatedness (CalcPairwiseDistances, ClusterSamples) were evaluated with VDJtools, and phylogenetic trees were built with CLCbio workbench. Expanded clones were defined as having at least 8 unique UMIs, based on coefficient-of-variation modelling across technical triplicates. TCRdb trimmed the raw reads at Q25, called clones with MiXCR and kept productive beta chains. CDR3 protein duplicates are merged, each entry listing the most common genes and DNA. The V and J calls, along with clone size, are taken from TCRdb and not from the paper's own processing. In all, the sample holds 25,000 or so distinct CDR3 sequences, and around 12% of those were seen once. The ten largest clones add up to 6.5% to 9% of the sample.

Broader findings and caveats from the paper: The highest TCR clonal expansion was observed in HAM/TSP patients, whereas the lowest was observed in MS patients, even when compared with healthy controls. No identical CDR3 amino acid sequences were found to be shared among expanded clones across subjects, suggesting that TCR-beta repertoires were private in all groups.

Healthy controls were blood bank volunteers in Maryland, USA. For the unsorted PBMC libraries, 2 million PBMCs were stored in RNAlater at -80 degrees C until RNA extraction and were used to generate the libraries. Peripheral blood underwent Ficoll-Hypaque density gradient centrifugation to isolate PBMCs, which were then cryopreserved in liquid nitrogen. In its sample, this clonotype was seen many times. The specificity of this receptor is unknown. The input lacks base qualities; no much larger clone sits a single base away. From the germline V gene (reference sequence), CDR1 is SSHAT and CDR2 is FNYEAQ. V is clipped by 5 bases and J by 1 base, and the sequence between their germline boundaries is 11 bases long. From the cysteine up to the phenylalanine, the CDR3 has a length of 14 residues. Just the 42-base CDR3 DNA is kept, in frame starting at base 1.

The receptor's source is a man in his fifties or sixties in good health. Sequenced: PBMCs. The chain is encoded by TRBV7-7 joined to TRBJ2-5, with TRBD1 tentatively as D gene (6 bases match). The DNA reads TGTGCCAGCAGCCAGACAGGACTCCAAGAGACCCAGTACTTC. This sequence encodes CASSQTGLQETQYF.